These T cell receptor beta chains were read from a single sample in a study of blood T cells in healthy people across ages. TCRdb used MiXCR to reprocess the 5' RACE reads, holding one entry per CDR3 protein. Found here are hundreds of thousands of distinct CDR3 sequences, about half of them singletons; the top ten hold around 18%. The material sequenced was blood. The receptors here all came from an elderly man in good health. CDR3s leave out the opening cysteine and the closing phenylalanine or tryptophan.

v_gene: TRBV6-2/TRBV6-3; j_gene: TRBJ2-7; CDR3aa: ASSYSGSGTHEQY
v_gene: TRBV12-3/TRBV12-4; j_gene: TRBJ2-7; CDR3aa: ASSWGGQVYNEQY
v_gene: TRBV24-1; j_gene: TRBJ2-4; CDR3aa: ATGALAKNIQY
v_gene: TRBV30; j_gene: TRBJ2-1; CDR3aa: AWSVGTQNEQF
v_gene: TRBV5-1; j_gene: TRBJ1-2; CDR3aa: ASSWKAGIPGYT
v_gene: TRBV7-6; j_gene: TRBJ1-1; CDR3aa: ASSPRPPNTEAF
v_gene: TRBV5-1; j_gene: TRBJ2-7; CDR3aa: ASSLVGRSYVEQY
v_gene: TRBV7-2; j_gene: TRBJ2-1; CDR3aa: ASSLAHRAEQF
v_gene: TRBV7-2; j_gene: TRBJ2-3; CDR3aa: ASSKTSGDADTQY
v_gene: TRBV14; j_gene: TRBJ1-2; CDR3aa: ASSQEPRRGYT
v_gene: TRBV12-3/TRBV12-4; j_gene: TRBJ1-1; CDR3aa: ASSLGASAEAF
v_gene: TRBV29-1; j_gene: TRBJ2-5; CDR3aa: SDRTGPGGTQY
v_gene: TRBV20-1; j_gene: TRBJ1-5; CDR3aa: SARQGSNQPQH
v_gene: TRBV4-1; j_gene: TRBJ1-5; CDR3aa: ASQKTRGNQPQH
v_gene: TRBV28; j_gene: TRBJ2-7; CDR3aa: ASSFAGESGEQY
v_gene: TRBV4-3; j_gene: TRBJ2-2; CDR3aa: ASSQDRVLPGELF
v_gene: TRBV11-1; j_gene: TRBJ2-1; CDR3aa: ASSLAGAHNEQF
v_gene: TRBV7-2; j_gene: -; CDR3aa: ASSLASGTEQY
v_gene: TRBV11-2; j_gene: TRBJ2-5; CDR3aa: ASSLGVTERQETQY
v_gene: TRBV20-1; j_gene: TRBJ2-2; CDR3aa: SARESANTGELF
v_gene: TRBV7-9; j_gene: TRBJ2-5; CDR3aa: ASSLGTSGRLQETQY
v_gene: TRBV7-2; j_gene: TRBJ2-5; CDR3aa: ASSLEGYETQY
v_gene: TRBV9; j_gene: -; CDR3aa: ASSLQPGQGARPSYNEQY
v_gene: TRBV10-3; j_gene: TRBJ2-5; CDR3aa: AISDPGTADPQY
v_gene: TRBV7-2; j_gene: TRBJ1-5; CDR3aa: ASSWDGSNQPQH
v_gene: TRBV7-2; j_gene: TRBJ2-1; CDR3aa: ASSNSGRVHEQF
v_gene: TRBV20-1; j_gene: TRBJ2-3; CDR3aa: SARVGDTQY
v_gene: TRBV7-3; j_gene: TRBJ2-7; CDR3aa: ASSPSDGYEQY
v_gene: TRBV29-1; j_gene: TRBJ2-5; CDR3aa: SVESRDRAQEQY